One and the same sample provided the 10 T cell receptor beta chains below, sequenced in a study of T cell responses to AZD1222 COVID-19 vaccine. Using immunoSEQ multiplex PCR, the repertoire was profiled, and TCRdb retains in-frame clones only, with some absent. The profile shows about 130,000 clones, around 90% of them singletons. Sample: peripheral blood, taken on day 0 of AZD1222 vaccination. The receptor source for this set is an adult in good health.

This chain joins TRBV7-2 and TRBJ2-7, with TRBD2 as a possible D gene (5 bases). Germline assignment: CDR1 SGHTA and CDR2 FQGNSA. The germline V and J ends were trimmed by 5 bases and 0 bases, with 14 bases remaining between them. The CDR3 has 15 residues. The CDR3 sequence: CASSKSGGSSYEQYF. CDR3 DNA sequence: TGTGCCAGCAGCAAGAGCGGAGGTAGCTCCTACGAGCAGTACTTC.

CDR3 nucleotides: TGTGCCAGCAGCCCACGCTTGGCGGGCTTATGGAGCTACGAGCAGTACTTC. This encodes CASSPRLAGLWSYEQYF. The V call is TRBV3-1 (or the pseudogene TRBV3-2), the J call TRBJ2-7; tentatively, D is TRBD2 (5 bases). From germline, CDR1 is LGHDT and CDR2 YNNKEL (reference sequence). This CDR3 comprises 17 residues. The V end was cut by 4 bases, the J end by 3 bases, with 22 bases between.

J is TRBJ1-5 and V is TRBV6-4; 11 bases are a match to TRBD1. With V trimmed by 6 bases and J by 7 bases, 8 bases remained unmatched. The CDR3 contains 15 residues. The germline V gene has CDR1 MRHNA and CDR2 SNTAGT. The CDR3 region has the DNA TGTGCCAGCAGAGGGGACAGGGGGTTTGGGCAGCCCCAGCATTTT. Its protein product is CASRGDRGFGQPQHF.

The V gene is TRBV7-2, the J gene TRBJ2-7; TRBD2 matches at 8 bases. J gave up 8 bases and V 1 base, and 10 bases lay outside the gene matches. Germline-derived CDR1 and CDR2 are SGHTA and FQGNSA. This CDR3 contains 15 residues. DNA of the CDR3: TGTGCCAGCAGCTTAGAAACCGGGAGGGCCGGTAAGCAGTACTTC. Residues: CASSLETGRAGKQYF.

V and J are TRBV7-8 and TRBJ2-1, with 11 nucleotides matching TRBD2. In germline, CDR1 is SGHVS, CDR2 FQNEAQ. There are 15 residues in the CDR3. Losses at the gene ends were 5 bases for V and 4 bases for J; bases not matched to a gene: 4. The CDR3 sequence: CASSPGTSGYNEQFF. The CDR3 DNA reads TGTGCCAGCAGCCCAGGGACTAGCGGATACAATGAGCAGTTCTTC.

CDR3 in amino acids: CASSNAPKTGGNEQFF. CDR3 nucleotides: TGTGCCAGCAGCAATGCCCCAAAGACAGGGGGCAATGAGCAGTTCTTC. This chain links TRBV21-1 with TRBJ2-1; the table calls TRBD1, which could not be checked here. TRBV21-1 is labeled a pseudogene. CDR3 length equals 16 residues.

CDR3 protein: CASSLGGTAYEQYF. In DNA form, the CDR3 reads TGTGCCAGCAGTTTGGGAGGTACCGCTTACGAGCAGTACTTC. The chain uses TRBV28 and TRBJ2-7; possible D gene TRBD2, 6 bases. The CDR3 is 14 residues long. Germline loops: CDR1 MDHEN, CDR2 SYDVKM. Trimming removed 3 bases at V and 4 bases at J, with 13 bases between. The whole variable domain, remainder taken from reference TRBV28 and TRBJ2-7, is DVKVTQSSRYLVKRTGEKVFLECVQDMDHENMFWYRQDPGLGLRLIYFSYDVKMKEKGDIPEGYSVSREKKERFSLILESASTNQTSMYLCASSLGGTAYEQYFGPGTRLTVT.

This chain uses TRBV6-5 with TRBJ2-5; TRBD1 is a possible D gene (6 bases). This CDR3 spans 14 amino acids. Germline CDR1 is MNHEY and CDR2 is SVGAGI. V was clipped by 6 bases and J by 4 bases, with 15 bases between them. The CDR3 nucleotides are TGTGCCAGCAGCCCGGGACAAAATCGAGAGACCCAGTACTTC. This sequence encodes CASSPGQNRETQYF.

Here the CDR3 DNA reads TGTGCCAGCAGTGACTTCCCGGCCTACAGTGGCTACACCTTC. Protein product: CASSDFPAYSGYTF. The genes are TRBV6-4 and TRBJ1-2; no definite D call. Per germline, CDR1 MRHNA and CDR2 SNTAGT. V shed 1 base and J shed 7 bases, with 13 bases lying between them. CDR3 length: 14 amino acids.

CDR3 in DNA: TGTGCCAGCAGCTTGGGTAGCGGGAGGGCCAAAAATGAGCAGTTCTTC. It yields the protein CASSLGSGRAKNEQFF. J is TRBJ2-1 and V is TRBV5-6; the match to TRBD2 covers 11 bases. J lost 7 bases, V lost 0 bases, and 6 bases had no gene match. Germline assignment: CDR1 SGHDT and CDR2 YYEEEE. CDR3 size: 16 residues.